The source of this T cell receptor (beta chain) is a study of blood T cell repertoires in COVID-19. Measured with immunoSEQ multiplex PCR; TCRdb has only the in-frame clones, and not every one. Among roughly 100,000 clones listed, under 90% were seen once. Germline CDR1 SNHLY, CDR2 FYNNEI. This CDR3 is built from 14 residues. The V gene end was trimmed by 8 bases and the J gene end by 5 bases; junction bases not matched to a gene: 10. Input material: peripheral blood. The TCR was taken from a woman aged 60 to 75 with acute or convalescent COVID-19. The V and J genes are TRBV2 and TRBJ1-1; TRBD1 matches 8 bases. CDR3 residues: CASGDRGGWTEAFF. For the CDR3, the DNA is TGTGCCAGCGGAGACAGGGGTGGGTGGACTGAAGCTTTCTTT.